One and the same sample provided the 15 T cell receptor beta chains below, sequenced in a study of molecular identifiers for immune sequencing clone quantification. TCRdb itself ran the PCR reads through MiXCR, one entry per CDR3 protein. The sample includes about 640,000 distinct CDR3 sequences, about 20% of them seen just once. Sequencing used naive CD8+ T cells from blood, with Jurkat cell RNA spiked in. As to subset: FACS-sorted CD8+CD4-CCR7+CD45RA+ naive T cells. The receptors originated from a human donor in good health. Some libraries in this study had Jurkat cell RNA spiked in.

This chain uses TRBV11-2 with TRBJ2-2; 10 positions agree with TRBD2. CDR3 length equals 17 residues. CDR1 is SGHAT and CDR2 is FQNNGV in the germline V gene. The ends lost 1 base at V and 5 bases at J; junction bases unmatched: 7. CDR3 sequence: CASSLVSSGSATGELFF. CDR3 nucleotides: TGTGCCAGCAGCTTAGTTTCTAGCGGGAGTGCAACCGGGGAGCTGTTTTTT.

The J gene is TRBJ1-4, the V gene TRBV9; a possible D gene is TRBD1 (5 bases). The germline V gene has CDR1 SGDLS and CDR2 YYNGEE. The CDR3 sequence is 16 residues long. The V end was cut by 3 bases, the J end by 0 bases, with 12 bases between. The CDR3 coding sequence is TGTGCCAGCAGCGCCCTTTTGGGGGCAACTAATGAAAAACTGTTTTTT. Protein sequence: CASSALLGATNEKLFF.

J is TRBJ2-5 and V is TRBV7-7; 14 bases align to TRBD2. The CDR3 has 16 amino acids. CDR1 and CDR2 from the germline V gene are SSHAT and FNYEAQ (reference sequence). The junction had 3 bases not matched to a gene; V was cut back by 1 base and J by 5 bases. The CDR3 sequence: CASSLVGTSGGETQYF. In DNA form, the CDR3 reads TGTGCCAGCAGCTTAGTTGGGACTAGCGGGGGTGAGACCCAGTACTTC.

This clonotype has at least ten counts. This CDR3 is CASSLVLAAAYEQYF. The CDR3 DNA reads as TGCGCCAGCAGCTTAGTGCTAGCGGCCGCCTACGAGCAGTACTTC. The V gene is TRBV5-1, the J gene TRBJ2-7; 7 bases line up with TRBD2. Germline CDR1 and CDR2: SGHRS and YFSETQ. The CDR3 covers 15 residues. The V segment lost 2 bases and the J segment 2 bases; nucleotides outside the gene matches: 7.

Only a few counts were recorded for this clonotype. The V and J genes are TRBV28 and TRBJ2-7, with TRBD2 matching 11 bases. The length of the CDR3 is 16 residues. Germline trimming cut 5 bases from V and 2 bases from J; bases unmatched to any gene: 8. Germline-derived CDR1 and CDR2 are MDHEN and SYDVKM. The CDR3 loop reads CASSDPGTSGTYEQYF. As DNA, the CDR3 is TGTGCCAGCAGTGATCCCGGGACTAGCGGAACCTACGAGCAGTACTTC.

This clonotype was recorded many times. The chain joins TRBV7-9 to TRBJ2-7; tentative D call: TRBD2 (6 bases). The germline V gene encodes CDR1 SEHNR and CDR2 FQNEAQ (reference sequence). The CDR3 has 14 residues. The germline V and J ends were trimmed by 4 bases and 12 bases, with 22 bases remaining between them. The CDR3 DNA sequence: TGTGCCAGCAGCTCGTTGGTCTCGGGGGTGAAGCCGTACTTC. This codes for CASSSLVSGVKPYF.

As concerns this clonotype: A single base separates this from a much larger clone, so it may be a read error. The chain combines TRBV4-3 with TRBJ1-5, with TRBD1 as a possible D gene (5 bases). V was clipped by 4 bases and J by 6 bases, with 19 bases between them. This CDR3 is built from 16 residues. Germline V gene sequence: CDR1 LGHNA, CDR2 YSLEER. The CDR3 bases are TGCGCCAGCAGCCCTGGTCACTCCAGTAGGGGTCAGCCCCAGCATTTT. It specifies CASSPGHSSRGQPQHF.

As for this clonotype: A much bigger clone sits one base away, suggesting this may be a read error. The chain joins TRBV25-1 to TRBJ1-1; the D is unclear. The V end lost 7 bases, the J end lost 5 bases, and 14 bases lay between the germline ends. CDR1 is MGHDK and CDR2 is SYGVNS in the germline V gene. CDR3 length: 13 residues. The CDR3 reads CASKWGGLTEAFF. The CDR3 DNA reads as TGTGCCAGCAAGTGGGGAGGGTTAACTGAAGCTTTCTTT.

The chain links TRBV27 to TRBJ2-1, with 9 bases aligning to TRBD2. The V gene's germline CDR1 is MNHEY and CDR2 SMNVEV (reference sequence). After removal of 4 bases from V and 2 bases from J, the junction contained 12 bases not matched to a gene. This CDR3 has 18 amino acids. DNA for the CDR3: TGTGCCAGCAGTTCCGATTTGGTAGCGGGAGTGACCTACAATGAGCAGTTCTTC. This translates into CASSSDLVAGVTYNEQFF.

With respect to this clonotype: A read error may explain this, as a much larger clone is one base away. This chain uses TRBV10-2 with TRBJ2-1; possible D gene TRBD2, 6 bases. Germline-derived CDR1 and CDR2 are WSHSY and SAAADI. The CDR3 length is 13 residues. Here the CDR3 DNA reads TGCGCCAACAGTGGCGGGGTATCGGATGAGCAGTTCTTC. Protein sequence: CANSGGVSDEQFF.

This clonotype appeared many times. This sequence joins TRBV6-2 or TRBV6-3 and TRBJ2-3; D ambiguous. The CDR3 is made up of 16 amino acids. Germline values: CDR1 MNHEY, CDR2 SVGEGT. Trimming stripped 5 bases from V and 2 bases from J, with 17 bases between. The CDR3 spells CASSDLGPPATDTQYF. The CDR3 DNA reads as TGTGCCAGCAGTGACTTGGGCCCACCTGCCACAGATACGCAGTATTTT.

There are many counts of this clonotype. This rearrangement joins TRBV5-4 to TRBJ2-3, with unresolved D. The germline CDR1 and CDR2 sequences are SGHNT and YYREEE (reference sequence). The CDR3 sequence is 16 residues long. V lost 1 base to trimming and J lost 2 bases, with 14 bases between them. CDR3 region: CASSLSGRSHTDTQYF. The CDR3 bases are TGTGCCAGCAGCTTGAGTGGCCGCTCCCACACAGATACGCAGTATTTT.

This clonotype was detected ten times or more. The J gene is TRBJ2-2, the V gene TRBV20-1; the D is unclear. Germline V CDR1 and CDR2: DFQATT, SNEGSKA (reference sequence). The CDR3 spans 12 residues. Trimming cost V 3 bases and J 6 bases, with 8 bases left between them. The chain's CDR3 is CSARWMAGELFF. For the CDR3, the DNA is TGCAGTGCTAGGTGGATGGCCGGGGAGCTGTTTTTT.

In its sample, this clonotype was seen many times. CDR3 in amino acids: CASSDLPPVAKNIQYF. The CDR3 DNA is TGTGCCAGCAGTGATCTCCCCCCAGTAGCCAAAAACATTCAGTACTTC. The chain uses TRBV7-2 and TRBJ2-4, with D unresolved. The CDR3 covers 16 residues. The germline V gene encodes CDR1 SGHTA and CDR2 FQGNSA. Trimming left V 6 bases short and J 0 bases short, with 15 bases between.

This clonotype was observed at least ten times. The CDR3 region has the DNA TGCAGTGCTAGGGGACAGGGGAGGGCTGAAGCTTTCTTT. Its translation: CSARGQGRAEAFF. The chain combines TRBV20-1 with TRBJ1-1, with TRBD1 identical over 10 bases. V shed 3 bases and J 6 bases; nucleotides not matched to a gene: 4. Germline values: CDR1 DFQATT, CDR2 SNEGSKA (reference sequence). CDR3 length equals 13 residues.